The rows below give T cell receptor beta chains drawn from one sample of a study of blood T cell repertoires in COVID-19. The table came from immunoSEQ multiplex PCR; TCRdb's copy has only in-frame clones and leaves some out. The sample carries 400,000 to 550,000 clones, around 88% recorded once. The sequenced sample consisted of peripheral blood. These receptors were taken from a young woman with acute or convalescent COVID-19. The CDR3 runs from the conserved cysteine through the conserved F or W. A D gene is named only where the DNA matches it firmly. Some rows have no size entry. The others give once, few or many, or a class for an expanded clone.

TRBV5-6	TRBJ1-1	NA	NA	TGTGCCAGCAGCTTGCGGGAGTACACTGAAGCTTTCTTT	CASSLREYTEAFF
TRBV2	TRBJ1-2	NA	many	TGTGCCAGCAGTGAAGACTCAGTTGAGGACTATGGCTACACCTTC	CASSEDSVEDYGYTF
TRBV19	TRBJ1-2	NA	once	TGTGCCAGTAGAGCACAGGGTAGAAGCGACTATGGCTACACCTTC	CASRAQGRSDYGYTF
TRBV5-1	TRBJ1-6	NA	few	TGCGCCAGCAGCTTGAACAGCCTTAATTCACCCCTCCACTTT	CASSLNSLNSPLHF
TRBV6-5	TRBJ2-1	TRBD2	NA	TGTGCCAGCAGTAGCGGGACTAGCAGATCCAATGAGCAGTTCTTC	CASSSGTSRSNEQFF
TRBV27	TRBJ1-2	TRBD1	NA	TGTGCCAGCATGGGATCAGGGACAGACTACTATGGCTACACCTTC	CASMGSGTDYYGYTF
TRBV19	TRBJ1-5	NA	NA	TGTGCCAGTATCACCCCGGGGGACGGTGGACAGCCCCAGCATTTT	CASITPGDGGQPQHF
TRBV2	TRBJ2-1	NA	NA	TGTGCCAGCAGTGAAGAGACTTACAATGAGCAGTTCTTC	CASSEETYNEQFF
TRBV7-8	TRBJ2-7	NA	once	TGTGCCAGCAGCTCGAGCTCCTACGAGCAGTACTTC	CASSSSSYEQYF
TRBV9	TRBJ2-3	NA	once	TGTGCCAGCAGCCTGGCGGGGCGTGTCACAGATACGCAGTATTTT	CASSLAGRVTDTQYF
TRBV9	TRBJ2-7	TRBD1	NA	TGTGCCAGCAGCCCCGCCGGGACAGGGACCTACGAGCAGTACTTC	CASSPAGTGTYEQYF
TRBV2	TRBJ1-2	TRBD1	NA	TGTGCCAGCAGTGTGGGGACAGCGTATGGCTACACCTTC	CASSVGTAYGYTF
TRBV6-1	TRBJ1-5	NA	once	TGTGCCAGCAGTGAAGTAGGTGGGGCGAGCAATCAGCCCCAGCATTTT	CASSEVGGASNQPQHF
TRBV28	TRBJ2-7	TRBD1	NA	TGTGCCAGCAGCATTCCGGGACAGGGGAACTACGAGCAGTACTTC	CASSIPGQGNYEQYF
TRBV2	TRBJ1-3	NA	once	TGTGCCAGCAGTGAAGACAGAGGAAACACCATATATTTT	CASSEDRGNTIYF
TRBV11-2	TRBJ1-1	TRBD1	NA	TGTGCCAGCAGCCTGACAGGGTTCAAAACTGAAGCTTTCTTT	CASSLTGFKTEAFF
TRBV5-1	TRBJ2-3	TRBD1	NA	TGCGCCAGTTTATCGGGACAGGGAGGCACAGATACGCAGTATTTT	CASLSGQGGTDTQYF
TRBV3-1/TRBV3-2	TRBJ2-1	TRBD2	once	TGTGCCAGCAGTCCATCCGTGGGACTAGCGGGTGTGAGCTCCTACAATGAGCAGTTCTTC	CASSPSVGLAGVSSYNEQFF
TRBV24-1	TRBJ1-4	TRBD1	NA	TGTGCCACCAGTGATTTCTTCAGGGAGACAGGGCATAATGAAAAACTGTTTTTT	CATSDFFRETGHNEKLFF
TRBV12-3/TRBV12-4	TRBJ2-1	NA	NA	TGTGCCAGCAAACACAGGGCTGGCAATGAGCAGTTCTTC	CASKHRAGNEQFF
TRBV7-9	TRBJ2-3	TRBD2	NA	TGTGCCAGCAGCTTCCCCCTAGCGGGGGATACAGATACGCAGTATTTT	CASSFPLAGDTDTQYF
TRBV5-1	TRBJ2-2	TRBD2	NA	TGCGCCAGCAGCGTCAATAGCGGGGGGGCTGCCAACACCGGGGAGCTGTTTTTT	CASSVNSGGAANTGELFF
TRBV5-6	TRBJ1-6	TRBD1	few	TGTGCCAGCAGCTGGGGTGGACAGGGAAATTCACCCCTCCACTTT	CASSWGGQGNSPLHF
TRBV14	TRBJ2-1	TRBD2	NA	TGTGCCAGCAGCCAAGGCGGGACTAGCGGGTACCAGAGCTCCTACAATGAGCAGTTCTTC	CASSQGGTSGYQSSYNEQFF
TRBV18	TRBJ1-1	NA	NA	TGTGCCAGCTCACTACCCGGGAGCAAGAACACTGAAGCTTTCTTT	CASSLPGSKNTEAFF
TRBV6-2/TRBV6-3	TRBJ1-1	NA	NA	TGTGCCAGCAGTTATTTGGGGGCCATAGCCACTGAAGCTTTCTTT	CASSYLGAIATEAFF
TRBV6-6	TRBJ2-7	NA	NA	TGTGCCAGCAGTAATACAGTGTCGGCCTACGAGCAGTACTTC	CASSNTVSAYEQYF
TRBV11-1	TRBJ1-1	TRBD1	NA	TGTGCCAGCAGCTTAGGTCAGGGGGCATCGGCTTTCTTT	CASSLGQGASAFF
TRBV5-1	TRBJ2-1	TRBD2	NA	TGCGCCAGCAGCTTGGAGACTAGCGGTCACAATGAGCAGTTCTTC	CASSLETSGHNEQFF
TRBV7-9	TRBJ1-1	TRBD1	NA	TGTGCCAGCAGCTCATGGGACAGGGGGAGATTGACTGAAGCTTTCTTT	CASSSWDRGRLTEAFF
TRBV6-5	TRBJ2-5	TRBD1	NA	TGTGCCAGCAGCTTCCAGGGGGCGCGGGAGACCCAGTACTTC	CASSFQGARETQYF
TRBV2	TRBJ1-3	NA	NA	TGTGCCAGCAGTGATCGAGGGGGAAACACCATATATTTT	CASSDRGGNTIYF
TRBV6-5	TRBJ1-2	TRBD1	few	TGTGCCAGCAGTCCGGGACAGGGCTCTTTGAGTGGCTACACCTTC	CASSPGQGSLSGYTF
TRBV7-9	TRBJ1-5	NA	NA	TGTGCCAGCAGCTTTAAGGGGGAAGCGCAGCCCCAGCATTTT	CASSFKGEAQPQHF
TRBV6-6	TRBJ2-3	NA	NA	TGTGCCAGCAGCCCCCACAGGCCAGGGCAAGATACGCAGTATTTT	CASSPHRPGQDTQYF
TRBV30	TRBJ1-6	TRBD1	NA	TGTGCCTGGAGTGCCACACAGGGGGGGTATAATTCACCCCTCCACTTT	CAWSATQGGYNSPLHF
TRBV24-1	TRBJ1-5	TRBD1	NA	TGTGCCACCCGGGCAGGGGGAGGCAATCAGCCCCAGCATTTT	CATRAGGGNQPQHF
TRBV5-6	TRBJ2-3	NA	NA	TGTGCCAGCAGCTTGGTAGGGGTAGTAGATACGCAGTATTTT	CASSLVGVVDTQYF
TRBV28	TRBJ2-7	NA	NA	TGTGCCAGCAGTGACTACTACGAGCAGTACTTC	CASSDYYEQYF
TRBV5-1	TRBJ2-2	TRBD1	NA	TGCGCCAGCAGCTTGACAGGGGACGGTGGGGAGCTGTTTTTT	CASSLTGDGGELFF
TRBV6-1	TRBJ1-6	NA	NA	TGTGCCACCAGATATAGCTCCTATAATTCACCCCTCCACTTT	CATRYSSYNSPLHF
TRBV7-8	TRBJ2-7	NA	few	TGTGCCAGCAGCTTAGCGCAGACGGGCGAGCAGTACTTC	CASSLAQTGEQYF
TRBV6-5	TRBJ2-7	TRBD1	NA	TGTGCCAGCACCCTGGGACAGGGCTACGAGCAGTACTTC	CASTLGQGYEQYF
TRBV5-1	TRBJ2-1	NA	NA	TGCGCCAGCAGCGTGGGTCTATACAATGAGCAGTTCTTC	CASSVGLYNEQFF
TRBV29-1	TRBJ1-2	NA	NA	TGCAGCGTTGGGGGCGGTGGCAGGGGTGACTACACCTTC	CSVGGGGRGDYTF
TRBV7-9	TRBJ2-5	TRBD2	NA	TGTGCCAGCAGCTTCGTGGGGGGGACGACCCAAGAGACCCAGTACTTC	CASSFVGGTTQETQYF
TRBV9	TRBJ2-1	TRBD2	NA	TGTGCCAGCAGCGCTTTAGCGGGGGGACATTACAATGAGCAGTTCTTC	CASSALAGGHYNEQFF
TRBV30	TRBJ1-2	NA	NA	TGTGCCTGGAGTGTTCGGCAGGGTCCCTATGGCTACACCTTC	CAWSVRQGPYGYTF